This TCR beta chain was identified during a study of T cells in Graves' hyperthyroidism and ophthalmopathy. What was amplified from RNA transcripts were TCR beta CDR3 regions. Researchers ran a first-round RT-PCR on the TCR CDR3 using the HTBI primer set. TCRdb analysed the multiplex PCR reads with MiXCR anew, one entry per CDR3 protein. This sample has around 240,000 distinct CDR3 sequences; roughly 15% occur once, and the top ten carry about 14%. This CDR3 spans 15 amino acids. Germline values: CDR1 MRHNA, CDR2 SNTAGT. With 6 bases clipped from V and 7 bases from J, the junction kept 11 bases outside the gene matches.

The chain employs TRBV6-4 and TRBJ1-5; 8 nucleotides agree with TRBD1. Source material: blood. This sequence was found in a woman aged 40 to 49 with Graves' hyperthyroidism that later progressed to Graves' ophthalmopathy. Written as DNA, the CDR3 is TGTGCCAGCAGCGAGGAGGGGACAGGTACGCAGCCCCAGCATTTT. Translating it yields CASSEEGTGTQPQHF.